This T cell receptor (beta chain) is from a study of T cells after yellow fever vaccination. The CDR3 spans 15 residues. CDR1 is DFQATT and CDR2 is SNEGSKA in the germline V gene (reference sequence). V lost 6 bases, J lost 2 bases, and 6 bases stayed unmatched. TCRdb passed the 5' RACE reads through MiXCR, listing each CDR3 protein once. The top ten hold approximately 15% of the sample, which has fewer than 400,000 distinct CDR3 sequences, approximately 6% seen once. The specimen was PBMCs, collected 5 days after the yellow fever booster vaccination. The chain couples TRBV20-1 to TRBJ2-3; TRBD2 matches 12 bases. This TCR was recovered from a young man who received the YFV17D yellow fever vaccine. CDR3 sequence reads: CSALGTSGLTDTQYF. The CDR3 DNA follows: TGCAGTGCGCTAGGGACTAGCGGGCTCACAGATACGCAGTATTTT.